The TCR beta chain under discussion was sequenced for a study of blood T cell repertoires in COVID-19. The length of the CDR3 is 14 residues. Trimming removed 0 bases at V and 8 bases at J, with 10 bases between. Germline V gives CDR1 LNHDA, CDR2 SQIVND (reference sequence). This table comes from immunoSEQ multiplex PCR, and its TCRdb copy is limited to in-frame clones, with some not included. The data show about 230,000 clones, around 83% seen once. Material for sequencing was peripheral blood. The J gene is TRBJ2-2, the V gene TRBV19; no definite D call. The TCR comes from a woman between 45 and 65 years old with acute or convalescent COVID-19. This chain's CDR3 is CASSIEQFVGELFF. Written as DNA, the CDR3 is TGTGCCAGTAGTATAGAACAGTTCGTGGGGGAGCTGTTTTTT.